The 27 T cell receptor beta chains listed next were all sequenced from one sample in a study of shared clonotypes between healthy human individuals (dated by TCRdb to 2018 to 2021). The library was made by the immunoSEQ multiplex PCR assay. In its TCRdb copy, this immuneACCESS table keeps in-frame sequences only and misses some clones. Where compared with another copy, unresolved V genes explain less than half of these, and the others have no known cause. This sample lists 2.3 million or so clones; approximately 93% were detected once. 0.39% of the sample rests with the top ten. Sequenced sample: naive CD4+ T cells from PBMCs. In the paper's terms, the cell subset or site label means: CD45RA+ positively selected. Receptor source: a man younger than 35 in good health. Some clones in this sample may be carry-over from other donors' samples.

This chain joins TRBV2 and TRBJ1-1; TRBD1 agrees at 7 bases. V shed 4 bases, J shed 6 bases, and the junction held 11 bases outside the gene matches. Germline V gives CDR1 SNHLY, CDR2 FYNNEI. CDR3 length equals 15 residues. The CDR3 protein is CASSGPTGKAAEAFF. The CDR3 DNA reads as TGTGCCAGCAGTGGGCCGACAGGGAAGGCAGCTGAAGCTTTCTTT.

The rearrangement links TRBV2 to TRBJ2-1, with D possibly TRBD1 on 5 matching bases. The V and J ends lost 7 bases and 2 bases respectively, with 12 bases between them. This CDR3 has 14 amino acids. Germline values: CDR1 SNHLY, CDR2 FYNNEI. The CDR3 bases are TGTGCCAGCAAAGTAGACAGTCCCTACAATGAGCAGTTCTTC. Encoded protein: CASKVDSPYNEQFF.

CDR3 coding DNA: TGTGCCAGCAGTCTCACCGGGACAAGGGGGCAAGAGACCCAGTACTTC. Protein sequence: CASSLTGTRGQETQYF. V gene TRBV11-2 combines with J gene TRBJ2-5, with a weak D call TRBD1 (6 bases). The CDR3 runs 16 residues. Per the germline V gene, CDR1 is SGHAT and CDR2 is FQNNGV. Trimming shortened V by 6 bases and J by 2 bases, and 19 bases separated the two germline ends.

This clone was observed a single time. This chain's CDR3 is CASSPLGTGDTGANVLTF. The CDR3 DNA is TGTGCCAGCAGCCCACTGGGGACAGGTGACACTGGGGCCAACGTCCTGACTTTC. V is TRBV7-9 and J is TRBJ2-6; 8 nucleotides agree with TRBD1. CDR3 length: 18 amino acids. V dropped 5 bases and J dropped 2; count of bases not matched to a gene: 11. In germline, CDR1 is SEHNR, CDR2 FQNEAQ (reference sequence).

The table lists this clone with a count of one. The chain links TRBV28 to TRBJ1-2; 9 bases are shared with TRBD1. The CDR3 sequence is 16 residues long. The V and J ends lost 5 bases and 2 bases, in that order; junction bases with no gene match: 9. CDR1 and CDR2 from the germline V gene are MDHEN and SYDVKM. The CDR3 region is CASSLPTGQGNYGYTF. DNA of the CDR3: TGTGCCAGCAGTCTTCCGACTGGACAGGGGAACTATGGCTACACCTTC.

V gene TRBV28 combines with J gene TRBJ1-5, with 9 bases fitting TRBD1. Trimming took 6 bases from V and 7 from J; bases not matched to a gene: 13. This CDR3 region has 16 residues. CDR1 MDHEN and CDR2 SYDVKM come from the germline V gene. The CDR3: CASSRQGQGGMQPQHF. Here the CDR3 DNA reads TGTGCCAGCAGCCGCCAGGGACAGGGAGGTATGCAGCCCCAGCATTTT.

CDR3 coding DNA: TGTGCCAGCAGCCCCGGGACAGGGCAATCTAATCAGCCCCAGCATTTT. Protein: CASSPGTGQSNQPQHF. The V and J genes are TRBV7-9 and TRBJ1-5; 9 bases are shared with TRBD1. The V gene's germline CDR1 is SEHNR and CDR2 FQNEAQ (reference sequence). The J segment lost 4 bases and the V segment lost 5 bases, leaving 9 bases of the junction unmatched. The CDR3 runs to 16 residues. The complete variable domain, with remaining parts taken from reference TRBV7-9 and TRBJ1-5, reads DTGVSQNPRHKITKRGQNVTFRCDPISEHNRLYWYRQTLGQGPEFLTYFQNEAQLEKSRLLSDRFSAERPKGSFSTLEIQRTEQGDSAMYLCASSPGTGQSNQPQHFGDGTRLSIL.

The genes are TRBV2 and TRBJ2-7, with D tentatively TRBD2 (6 bases). The CDR3 has 12 amino acids. V was pared by 6 bases and J by 6 bases, with 12 bases between. Germline CDR1 reads SNHLY; CDR2 reads FYNNEI. CDR3 region: CASSEEGTEQYF. In DNA form, the CDR3 reads TGTGCCAGCAGCGAGGAGGGTACCGAGCAGTACTTC.

The chain links TRBV18 to TRBJ1-4, with 9 bases identical to TRBD1. Germline CDR1 and CDR2: KGHSH and LQKENI. With 1 base clipped from V and 8 bases from J, the junction kept 5 bases outside the gene matches. The CDR3 loop spans 15 amino acids. The CDR3 region has the DNA TGTGCCAGCTCACCACGACAGGGGGTAGGCGAAAAACTGTTTTTT. Translating it yields CASSPRQGVGEKLFF.

A remark on this clone: Other nucleotide sequences in the sample specify the same CDR3. The V gene is TRBV27, the J gene TRBJ1-1; D unclear. The germline CDR1 and CDR2 sequences are MNHEY and SMNVEV (reference sequence). The V end was cut by 2 bases, the J end by 4 bases, with 11 bases between. The CDR3 covers 14 residues. CDR3 nucleotides: TGTGCCAGCAGTTTAAATCGGGGAGGCACTGAAGCTTTCTTT. Protein product: CASSLNRGGTEAFF.

Concerning this clone: This sample also contains other DNA sequences that code for the same CDR3. The gene calls are TRBV20-1 and TRBJ1-1, with D tentatively TRBD1 (5 bases). From germline, CDR1 is DFQATT and CDR2 SNEGSKA (reference sequence). V lost 3 bases and J lost 3, with 5 bases in between. CDR3 size: 11 residues. The CDR3 protein is CSASRDTEAFF. In nucleotides, the CDR3 is TGCAGTGCTAGCAGGGACACTGAAGCTTTCTTT.

The chain links TRBV30 to TRBJ2-3, with 7 bases aligning to TRBD2. Trimming at V came to 0 bases and at J to 2 bases, leaving 2 bases not matched to a gene. The CDR3 is made up of 14 amino acids. Germline CDR1 reads GTSNPN; CDR2 reads SVGIG (reference sequence). CDR3 DNA: TGTGCCTGGAGTGTACGGGGGGACACAGATACGCAGTATTTT. Its protein is CAWSVRGDTDTQYF. Looking up the rest from reference TRBV30 and TRBJ2-3 gives the full variable domain: SQTIHQWPATLVQPVGSPLSLECTVEGTSNPNLYWYRQAAGRGLQLLFYSVGIGQISSEVPQNLSASRPQDRQFILSSKKLLLSDSGFYLCAWSVRGDTDTQYFGPGTRLTVL.

V and J are TRBV27 and TRBJ1-1; no clear D. Germline CDR1 and CDR2: MNHEY and SMNVEV (reference sequence). The CDR3 consists of 13 residues. Between the trimmed V and J ends, which lost 0 bases and 7 bases, there was a span of 9 bases. In DNA, the CDR3 is TGTGCCAGCAGTTTATCGCTGTACTATGAAGCTTTCTTT. Residues: CASSLSLYYEAFF.

The chain links TRBV19 to TRBJ2-7; 9 nucleotides align to TRBD2. The CDR3 has 15 residues. V shed 2 bases and J 3 bases; nucleotides not matched to a gene: 5. CDR1 LNHDA and CDR2 SQIVND come from the germline V gene (reference sequence). CDR3 sequence reads: CASSIFASGNYEQYF. The CDR3, as DNA: TGTGCCAGTAGTATATTTGCTAGCGGGAACTACGAGCAGTACTTC.

This sequence joins TRBV11-2 and TRBJ2-6, with 7 bases fitting TRBD1. The CDR3 is 18 residues long. Germline V gene data show CDR1 as SGHAT and CDR2 as FQNNGV. J was trimmed by 0 bases and V by 1 base; bases with no gene match: 6. The CDR3 DNA follows: TGTGCCAGCAGCTTAGCTGGGACAGCAAGCTCTGGGGCCAACGTCCTGACTTTC. Encoded protein: CASSLAGTASSGANVLTF.

On this clone: The sample carries other DNA sequences with the same CDR3. CDR3 nucleotides: TGTGCCAGCAGCCGGGGACAGGGGGCCTACAATGAGCAGTTCTTC. This sequence encodes CASSRGQGAYNEQFF. The chain has TRBV11-2 and TRBJ2-1; TRBD1 matches at 11 bases. Germline CDR1 is SGHAT and CDR2 is FQNNGV. V lost 5 bases to trimming and J lost 2 bases; unmatched junction nucleotides: 2. The CDR3 runs 15 residues.

As regards this clone: In the same sample, other DNA sequences code for this CDR3. The chain joins TRBV28 to TRBJ2-3; D not certain. The V end lost 2 bases, the J end lost 2 bases, and 8 bases lay between the germline ends. CDR3 length equals 14 residues. Germline CDR1 reads MDHEN; CDR2 reads SYDVKM. CDR3: CASSLAGLTDTQYF. The CDR3 DNA follows: TGTGCCAGCAGTTTAGCCGGGCTCACAGATACGCAGTATTTT. The full variable domain, with the rest looked up from reference TRBV28 and TRBJ2-3, is DVKVTQSSRYLVKRTGEKVFLECVQDMDHENMFWYRQDPGLGLRLIYFSYDVKMKEKGDIPEGYSVSREKKERFSLILESASTNQTSMYLCASSLAGLTDTQYFGPGTRLTVL.

The chain links TRBV30 to TRBJ1-4; no firm D call. The CDR3 contains 15 residues. V was pared by 6 bases and J by 3 bases, with 17 bases between. Germline CDR1 and CDR2: GTSNPN and SVGIG (reference sequence). The CDR3 nucleotides are TGTGCCTGCCCCCGCGGTGGAGCTCCTAATGAAAAACTGTTTTTT. It specifies CACPRGGAPNEKLFF.

In regard to this clone: At the DNA level, this CDR3 is encoded by other sequences in the same sample as well. The CDR3 DNA reads as TGTGCCAGCTCACCACCGGGGAGGGGCCAAGAGACCCAGTACTTC. As protein: CASSPPGRGQETQYF. This chain links TRBV18 with TRBJ2-5; 7 bases match TRBD2. Germline V gene data show CDR1 as KGHSH and CDR2 as LQKENI. Trimming removed 0 bases from V and 1 base from J; junction bases left unmatched: 2. CDR3 length: 15 residues.

V is TRBV5-6 and J is TRBJ2-1; D might be TRBD1 (6 bases). Trimming removed 4 bases at V and 6 bases at J, with 17 bases between. Germline V gene data show CDR1 as SGHDT and CDR2 as YYEEEE. The CDR3 loop spans 15 amino acids. In DNA, the CDR3 is TGTGCCAGCAGCATGACCACAGGGACGTCCAATGAGCAGTTCTTC. Translating it yields CASSMTTGTSNEQFF.

The chain recombines TRBV4-3 with TRBJ2-7, with 7 bases aligning to TRBD1. The CDR3 sequence is 15 residues long. The ends lost 1 base at V and 4 bases at J; junction bases unmatched: 7. Per the germline V gene, CDR1 is LGHNA and CDR2 is YSLEER. The CDR3 loop is CASSQATGAVYEQYF. Here the CDR3 DNA reads TGCGCCAGCAGCCAAGCCACAGGGGCAGTGTACGAGCAGTACTTC.

V gene TRBV2 combines with J gene TRBJ2-3; 11 nucleotides line up with TRBD1. The junction had 14 bases not matched to a gene; V was cut back by 5 bases and J by 1 base. CDR1 SNHLY and CDR2 FYNNEI come from the germline V gene. This CDR3 has 19 residues. The CDR3 nucleotides are TGTGCCAGCAGTACTGGACAGGGGGCGCGGAGTTACGGCACAGATACGCAGTATTTT. Translation: CASSTGQGARSYGTDTQYF.

CDR3 sequence: CASSWPRSSTDTQYF. In DNA, the CDR3 is TGTGCCAGCAGTTGGCCCAGGTCTAGCACAGATACGCAGTATTTT. The V and J genes are TRBV28 and TRBJ2-3; D call uncertain. The germline CDR1 and CDR2 sequences are MDHEN and SYDVKM. This CDR3 contains 15 residues. V shed 4 bases and J shed 0 bases, with 11 bases lying between them.

J is TRBJ1-1 and V is TRBV6-5, with TRBD1 as a possible D gene (6 bases). Germline CDR1 is MNHEY and CDR2 is SVGAGI. V was cut by 0 bases and J by 10 bases, with 12 bases left in between. The CDR3 totals 13 residues. CDR3: CASSYSVGGRAFF. CDR3 DNA sequence: TGTGCCAGCAGTTACTCGGTTGGGGGGCGAGCTTTCTTT.

This clone was found once. The chain has TRBV6-1 and TRBJ2-7, with unresolved D. The CDR3 is made up of 12 amino acids. V gave up 6 bases and J gave up 4 bases, with 10 bases separating them. CDR1 and CDR2 (germline): MNHNS, SASEGT. CDR3 DNA sequence: TGTGCCAGCAGCGACACAAGGTACGAGCAGTACTTC. This encodes CASSDTRYEQYF.

The chain employs TRBV2 and TRBJ1-1, with a weak D call TRBD1 (6 bases). This CDR3 contains 15 residues. V gave up 2 bases and J gave up 4 bases, with 14 bases separating them. Germline V gene lookup returns CDR1 SNHLY and CDR2 FYNNEI. The CDR3: CASSEPWVRGTEAFF. The CDR3 DNA reads TGTGCCAGCAGTGAACCTTGGGTCAGGGGCACTGAAGCTTTCTTT. Together with reference TRBV2 and TRBJ1-1, the CDR3 gives the full variable domain: EPEVTQTPSHQVTQMGQEVILRCVPISNHLYFYWYRQILGQKVEFLVSFYNNEISEKSEIFDDQFSVERPDGSNFTLKIRSTKLEDSAMYFCASSEPWVRGTEAFFGQGTRLTVV.

The CDR3 DNA is TGCGCCAGCAGCGAATGGGGTTCAAGGGAAGGGGGCACTGAAGCTTTCTTT. It translates to CASSEWGSREGGTEAFF. This chain uses TRBV5-1 with TRBJ1-1, with D perhaps matching TRBD1 (6 bases). The CDR3 is 17 residues long. V lost 4 bases and J lost 4, with 23 bases in between. Germline V gene sequence: CDR1 SGHRS, CDR2 YFSETQ.